This T cell receptor beta chain was captured by sequencing in a study of cytomegalovirus exposure and HLA in healthy donors. The study, taken as a whole, reports: Immune exposure information available was restricted to CMV serostatus.

A note on this clone: Its matching antigen is unknown.

This CDR3 contains 15 residues. Germline V gene data show CDR1 as LGHNT and CDR2 as FRNRAP. V lost 1 base, J lost 2 bases, and 4 bases stayed unmatched. In the PCR, 60 Vbeta and 13 Jbeta primers were used. The protocol was immunoSEQ multiplex PCR, while the TCRdb copy is restricted to in-frame clones and leaves out a portion. Of roughly 170,000 clones in the sample, 75% to 85% are singletons; the top ten hold around 14%. This rearrangement joins TRBV12-5 to TRBJ2-5, with 7 bases aligning to TRBD1. This receptor was taken from a woman between 50 and 59 years old in good health and CMV-seropositive. Sequencing input: PBMCs. The CDR3 loop reads CASGLDLTGQETQYF. The DNA of the CDR3 is TGTGCTAGTGGTTTGGACCTGACAGGGCAAGAGACCCAGTACTTC.